This TCR beta chain was captured in a study of T cell responses to AZD1222 COVID-19 vaccine. Across the whole study: Pooled together were second doses at about 4 or about 12 weeks.

Data came from immunoSEQ multiplex PCR; TCRdb stores just in-frame clones and leaves some out. The sample includes fewer than 200,000 clones, approximately 92% seen only once; the top ten take over 9.5%. The germline gives CDR1 MDHEN, CDR2 SYDVKM. V trimming: 6 bases; J trimming: 12 bases; junction bases outside the gene matches: 13. The CDR3 loop spans 14 amino acids. The sequence derives from an adult in good health. The chain couples TRBV28 to TRBJ2-1; TRBD2 matches at 8 bases. The sample in question was peripheral blood, obtained on day 0 of AZD1222 vaccination. DNA for the CDR3: TGTGCCAGCAGCCGACCAACGGGGGGGGCGAGGCAGTTCTTC. It translates to CASSRPTGGARQFF.